This TCR beta chain appears in the sequencing data of a study of shared clonotypes between healthy human individuals. Concerning this clone itself: Its antigen is not known.

The CDR3 runs to 16 residues. After removal of 4 bases from V and 6 bases from J, the junction contained 7 bases not matched to a gene. Looked up from germline, CDR1 is SGHNT and CDR2 is YYREEE (reference sequence). TCRdb keeps only in-frame clones here, not all; method: immunoSEQ multiplex PCR. This table has about 580,000 clones, 95% to 98% appearing once. Overall study findings and caveats: Sharing of clonotypes among donors was expected to vary with sequencing depth. Larger estimated richness was generally seen in naive subsets than in memory subsets. The study found lower generation probabilities in non-shared clonotypes than in those shared by all four donors.

Naive CD8 cells lacked CD45RO and underwent positive selection for CCR7, leaving out terminally differentiated effector memory CD45RA+ cells. Input material: naive CD8+ T cells sorted from blood. The clonotype originates from a man aged 25-45 years in good health. V is TRBV5-4 and J is TRBJ2-3, with TRBD2 matching over 14 bases. The CDR3 loop reads CASSQGLAGVLDTQYF. Here the CDR3 DNA reads TGTGCCAGCAGCCAGGGACTAGCGGGAGTTTTGGATACGCAGTATTTT.